What follows are 21 T cell receptor beta chains derived from one specimen sequenced in a study of early T cells in non-severe SARS-CoV-2 infection. Via MiXCR, TCRdb re-called the 5' RACE reads, giving one row per CDR3 protein. Among around 80,000 distinct CDR3 sequences listed, over 9.5% were seen once. This material consisted of whole blood, taken at baseline. The receptor source for this set is an adult who was a healthcare worker with PCR-confirmed SARS-CoV-2 infection or an uninfected control (not recorded which).

This chain joins TRBV7-2 and TRBJ1-3; D unclear. V lost 5 bases to trimming and J lost 4 bases, with 12 bases between them. The CDR3 runs to 14 residues. Germline CDR1 and CDR2: SGHTA and FQGNSA. The CDR3 region has the DNA TGTGCCAGCAGCGTTACAGCGTCGGGAAACACCATATATTTT. Translating it yields CASSVTASGNTIYF.

The rearrangement uses TRBV2 and TRBJ2-2; D ambiguous. The CDR3 sequence is 13 residues long. The V end lost 7 bases, the J end lost 5 bases, and 11 bases lay between the germline ends. The germline V gene has CDR1 SNHLY and CDR2 FYNNEI. CDR3: CASTGVMTGELFF. Written as DNA, the CDR3 is TGTGCCAGCACTGGAGTCATGACCGGGGAGCTGTTTTTT.

This clonotype was detected a few times. The chain uses TRBV11-2 and TRBJ2-3, with 9 nucleotides matching TRBD2. Looked up from germline, CDR1 is SGHAT and CDR2 is FQNNGV. J lost 5 bases, V lost 2 bases, and 8 bases had no gene match. This CDR3 is built from 16 residues. In nucleotides, the CDR3 is TGTGCCAGCAGCTTACATGCAGCGGGAGGTTTAGATACGCAGTATTTT. Translation: CASSLHAAGGLDTQYF. The full variable domain, rest sourced from reference TRBV11-2 and TRBJ2-3, is EAGVAQSPRYKIIEKRQSVAFWCNPISGHATLYWYQQILGQGPKLLIQFQNNGVVDDSQLPKDRFSAERLKGVDSTLKIQPAKLEDSAVYLCASSLHAAGGLDTQYFGPGTRLTVL.

Many counts were recorded for this clonotype. The rearrangement uses TRBV29-1 and TRBJ1-1; unclear D gene. With 4 bases removed from V and 2 bases from J, the gap between germline ends came to 8 bases. This CDR3 spans 12 amino acids. CDR1 and CDR2 (germline): SQVTM, ANQGSEA. CDR3 loop: CSVAESNTEAFF. Written as DNA, the CDR3 is TGCAGCGTTGCAGAGTCCAACACTGAAGCTTTCTTT.

J is TRBJ2-7 and V is TRBV20-1, with 9 positions matching TRBD2. V lost 5 bases, J lost 2 bases, and 10 bases stayed unmatched. The germline CDR1 and CDR2 sequences are DFQATT and SNEGSKA (reference sequence). This CDR3 region has 15 residues. The CDR3 DNA sequence: TGCAGTGCTCGTAGAGGGCTAGCGGGAACCTACGAGCAGTACTTC. This sequence encodes CSARRGLAGTYEQYF.

This clonotype was seen more than once but under ten times. The chain has TRBV5-4 and TRBJ2-5; D unresolved. Germline CDR1 reads SGHNT; CDR2 reads YYREEE (reference sequence). This CDR3 spans 16 amino acids. Trimming removed 3 bases at V and 1 base at J, with 16 bases between. CDR3 nucleotides: TGTGCCAGCAGCTCGGGCGTCGGTCTCTTCCAAGAGACCCAGTACTTC. Translating gives CASSSGVGLFQETQYF.

This clonotype was detected a few times. V usage is TRBV4-1 and J usage is TRBJ1-6; D may be TRBD1 (6 bases). Trimming removed 4 bases from V and 6 bases from J, with 13 bases in between. CDR3 length equals 15 residues. The germline V gene encodes CDR1 MGHRA and CDR2 YSYEKL. The DNA of the CDR3 is TGCGCCAGCAGCCTATCCGGGGGCCTTAATTCACCCCTCCACTTT. Protein product: CASSLSGGLNSPLHF.

The rearrangement links TRBV7-9 to TRBJ1-6; 7 bases align to TRBD1. V lost 6 bases to trimming and J lost 10 bases; unmatched junction nucleotides: 9. CDR3 size: 14 residues. CDR1 and CDR2 from the germline V gene are SEHNR and FQNEAQ (reference sequence). In nucleotides, the CDR3 is TGTGCCAGCAGATCAGGGGGAGAAAGATCACCCCTCCACTTT. Its protein product is CASRSGGERSPLHF.

This clonotype was found many times. This chain uses TRBV25-1 with TRBJ1-5; D remains ambiguous. The CDR3 has 16 residues. Germline CDR1 MGHDK, CDR2 SYGVNS. V dropped 3 bases and J dropped 0 bases, with 12 bases sitting between them. DNA for the CDR3: TGTGCCAGCAGTGATACTGGAGGTGATAGCAATCAGCCCCAGCATTTT. It translates to CASSDTGGDSNQPQHF.

Ten or more counts support this clonotype. The chain uses TRBV5-1 and TRBJ1-6, with unresolved D. V was cut by 4 bases and J by 7 bases, with 18 bases left in between. The CDR3 consists of 16 residues. Germline-derived CDR1 and CDR2 are SGHRS and YFSETQ. The CDR3 sequence is CASSRNDGSNNSPLHF. The CDR3, as DNA: TGCGCCAGCAGCAGAAATGACGGTAGCAACAATTCACCCCTCCACTTT.

This clonotype showed up just a few times. This chain joins TRBV7-2 and TRBJ2-7, with D tentatively TRBD2 (6 bases). The CDR3 is 14 residues long. V was clipped by 3 bases and J by 6 bases, with 15 bases between them. Germline assignment: CDR1 SGHTA and CDR2 FQGNSA. The CDR3 sequence: CASSLRGRSGEQYF. The CDR3 DNA reads as TGTGCCAGCAGCTTGCGGGGACGGTCCGGCGAGCAGTACTTC. The whole variable domain, filled in from reference TRBV7-2 and TRBJ2-7, reads GAGVSQSPSNKVTEKGKDVELRCDPISGHTALYWYRQSLGQGLEFLIYFQGNSAPDKSGLPSDRFSAERTGGSVSTLTIQRTQQEDSAVYLCASSLRGRSGEQYFGPGTRLTVT.

V and J are TRBV5-1 and TRBJ2-2, with 7 bases that match TRBD1. From germline, CDR1 is SGHRS and CDR2 YFSETQ. The CDR3 runs to 15 residues. V trimming: 0 bases; J trimming: 6 bases; junction bases outside the gene matches: 5. The CDR3 DNA reads TGCGCCAGCAGCTTGGGACAGGGTTCCGCCGGGGAGCTGTTTTTT. Translated: CASSLGQGSAGELFF.

The chain combines TRBV7-2 with TRBJ2-5; TRBD2 is a possible D gene (7 bases). The germline V gene encodes CDR1 SGHTA and CDR2 FQGNSA. The CDR3 covers 18 residues. V lost 5 bases to trimming and J lost 6 bases, with 28 bases between them. This CDR3 is CASSQSSVGGPRVKTQYF. CDR3 in DNA: TGTGCCAGCAGCCAGTCGTCGGTGGGGGGGCCCCGCGTGAAGACCCAGTACTTC.

The chain uses TRBV7-7 and TRBJ2-7, with D perhaps being TRBD1 or TRBD2 (5 bases each). CDR3 length equals 14 residues. CDR1 is SSHAT and CDR2 is FNYEAQ in the germline V gene (reference sequence). V was pared by 5 bases and J by 6 bases, with 17 bases between. CDR3 in DNA: TGTGCCAGCAGCCCCGTCTTCGGGGCGGTCGAGCAGTACTTC. Encoded protein: CASSPVFGAVEQYF.

This clonotype was detected only a few times. The CDR3 reads CASSSFRETQYF. CDR3 sequence (DNA): TGTGCCAGCAGCTCCTTTAGGGAGACCCAGTACTTC. The chain carries TRBV7-2 and TRBJ2-5, with D uncertain. Germline V CDR1 and CDR2: SGHTA, FQGNSA. Trimming shortened V by 4 bases and J by 5 bases, and 8 bases separated the two germline ends. The CDR3 extends over 12 amino acids.

This clonotype occurred a few times. For the CDR3, the DNA is TGTGCCAGCTCACCGTCCCACCTAGCCAAAAACATTCAGTACTTC. Residues: CASSPSHLAKNIQYF. This chain joins TRBV18 and TRBJ2-4; D not certain. The CDR3 covers 15 residues. V lost 3 bases and J lost 0, with 9 bases in between. CDR1 is KGHSH, CDR2 LQKENI, per germline.

At least ten counts were recorded for this clonotype. The chain combines TRBV28 with TRBJ2-7; perhaps TRBD2 as D (5 bases). Per the germline V gene, CDR1 is MDHEN and CDR2 is SYDVKM. V was shortened by 8 bases and J by 4 bases, with 21 bases between the two germline ends. This CDR3 comprises 15 residues. CDR3 in DNA: TGTGCCAGCTCGCTCCTCTCTGAGGGTTGGTACGAGCAGTACTTC. Translated: CASSLLSEGWYEQYF.

Only a few counts were recorded for this clonotype. The gene calls are TRBV6-5 and TRBJ2-7; the match to TRBD2 covers 8 bases. Trimming removed 4 bases from V and 5 bases from J; junction bases left unmatched: 10. CDR3 length: 15 amino acids. Germline V gene data show CDR1 as MNHEY and CDR2 as SVGAGI. For the CDR3, the DNA is TGTGCCAGCAGTTCCGGGGGACTAGGAAGCGACGAGCAGTACTTC. Its protein is CASSSGGLGSDEQYF.

The chain is built from TRBV9 and TRBJ2-2; D remains ambiguous. V gave up 4 bases and J gave up 1 base, with 14 bases separating them. Germline lookup yields CDR1 SGDLS and CDR2 YYNGEE. The CDR3 runs to 16 residues. CDR3 nucleotide sequence: TGTGCCAGCAGCCCCGACGTGAGATTGAACACCGGGGAGCTGTTTTTT. As protein: CASSPDVRLNTGELFF.

This clonotype was found many times. The rearrangement uses TRBV6-2 or TRBV6-3 and TRBJ2-3, with D possibly matching TRBD1 (5 bases). This CDR3 is 15 amino acids long. From germline, CDR1 is MNHEY and CDR2 SVGEGT. The V gene lost 5 bases and the J gene lost 2 bases, with 14 bases spanning the gap. The CDR3 here is CASSVGVLTTDTQYF. CDR3 in DNA: TGTGCCAGCAGTGTAGGGGTTCTGACCACAGATACGCAGTATTTT.

A few counts support this clonotype. The rearrangement joins TRBV10-3 to TRBJ2-7; the match to TRBD1 covers 8 bases. Trimming removed 11 bases from V and 11 bases from J; junction bases left unmatched: 14. Germline V CDR1 and CDR2: ENHRY, SYGVKD. The CDR3 extends over 12 amino acids. The CDR3 spells CAASRQGPPEYF. The DNA for the CDR3 is TGTGCCGCCAGCAGACAGGGGCCCCCTGAGTACTTC.